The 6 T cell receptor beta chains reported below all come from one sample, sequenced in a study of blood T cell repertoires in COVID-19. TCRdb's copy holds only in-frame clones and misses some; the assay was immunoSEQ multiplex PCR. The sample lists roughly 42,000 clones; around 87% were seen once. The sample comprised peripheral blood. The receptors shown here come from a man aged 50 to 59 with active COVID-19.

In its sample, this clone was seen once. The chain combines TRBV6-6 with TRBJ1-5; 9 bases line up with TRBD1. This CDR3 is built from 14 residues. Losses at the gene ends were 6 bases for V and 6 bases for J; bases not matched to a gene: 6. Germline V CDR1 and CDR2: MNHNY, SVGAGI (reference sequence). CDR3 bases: TGTGCCAGCAGGGGACAGGGTGATGCTCAGCCCCAGCATTTT. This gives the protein CASRGQGDAQPQHF.

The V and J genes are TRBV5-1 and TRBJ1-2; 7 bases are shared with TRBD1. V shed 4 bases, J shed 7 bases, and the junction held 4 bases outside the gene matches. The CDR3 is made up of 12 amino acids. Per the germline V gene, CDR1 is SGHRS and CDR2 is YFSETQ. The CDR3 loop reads CASSPEGAGYTF. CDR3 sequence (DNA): TGCGCCAGCAGCCCGGAGGGGGCTGGCTACACCTTC.

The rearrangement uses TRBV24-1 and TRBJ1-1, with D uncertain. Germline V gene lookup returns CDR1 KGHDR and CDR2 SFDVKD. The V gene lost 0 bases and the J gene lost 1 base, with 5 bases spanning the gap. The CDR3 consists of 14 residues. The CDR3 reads CATSDLRGNTEAFF. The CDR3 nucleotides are TGTGCCACCAGTGATTTGCGAGGGAACACTGAAGCTTTCTTT.

The CDR3 sequence: CASRRILGQSEQFF. CDR3 nucleotide sequence: TGTGCCAGCAGGCGGATCCTGGGGCAATCGGAGCAGTTCTTC. The V and J genes are TRBV7-2 and TRBJ2-1; TRBD1 is a possible D gene (5 bases). V was pared by 6 bases and J by 10 bases, with 19 bases between. Looked up from germline, CDR1 is SGHTA and CDR2 is FQGNSA. The CDR3 consists of 14 residues.

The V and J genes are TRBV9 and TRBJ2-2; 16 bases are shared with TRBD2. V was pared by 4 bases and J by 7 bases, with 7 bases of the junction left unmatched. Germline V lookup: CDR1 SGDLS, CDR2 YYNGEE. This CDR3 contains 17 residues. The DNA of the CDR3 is TGTGCCAGCAGCTTAGGGACTAGCGGGGGGGCAGGCGGGGAGCTGTTTTTT. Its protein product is CASSLGTSGGAGGELFF.

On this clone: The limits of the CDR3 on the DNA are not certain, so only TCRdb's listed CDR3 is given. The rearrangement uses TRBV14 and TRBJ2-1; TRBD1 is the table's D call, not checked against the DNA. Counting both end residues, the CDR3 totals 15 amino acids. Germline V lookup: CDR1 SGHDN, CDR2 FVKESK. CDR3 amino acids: CASSQVGTGTFFPLF.